This T cell receptor (beta chain) derives from a study of control samples from healthy donors and cancer patients. Sequencing used immunoSEQ multiplex PCR; TCRdb keeps in-frame clones, though not all of them. The sample lists tens of thousands of clones, over 80% occurring once. Remarks on this clone: Germline is not matched at one junction end, which may reflect a read error.

The sample was blood. The sequence was obtained from a man aged 55 to 70 in good health.

This chain's CDR3 is CASRYFRDSEQFF. The CDR3, as DNA: TGTGCCAGCAGGTACTTCCGGGACAGCGAGCAGTTCTTC. The J gene is TRBJ2-1, the V gene TRBV6-2 or TRBV6-3, with TRBD1 identical over 7 bases. Germline V gene sequence: CDR1 MNHEY, CDR2 SVGEGT. This CDR3 comprises 13 residues.